The clone carrying this T cell receptor (beta chain) turned up a few times. Its antigen is currently unknown. The trim removed 5 bases at V and 1 base at J, leaving 3 bases unmatched. The CDR3 has 15 residues. Germline assignment: CDR1 SGHVS and CDR2 FNYEAQ. Sorting of PBMCs yielded the CD4+ and CD8+ T cells. The sample is drawn from a study of CD8+ T cells in alopecia areata. Study-level findings and limits: Patients shared TCRs less clearly than mice did, possibly owing to HLA. When scalp samples are sequenced, resident alphabeta T cells of normal skin are also captured. Affected lesional scalp, above all in alopecia totalis/universalis, was more clonal than normal scalp.

TCR sequencing used cDNA made by reverse transcription of extracted RNA. Generated by immunoSEQ multiplex PCR, the TCRdb table keeps only in-frame clones and is missing some. The sample has about 110,000 clones, around 59% seen once. This chain joins TRBV7-6 and TRBJ2-5; the match to TRBD2 covers 11 bases. The sequencing sample was made of CD8+ T cells sorted from blood. This clonotype was obtained from a human donor in good health. The CDR3 coding sequence is TGTGCCAGCAGCAGGACTAGCGGGCCCCAAGAGACCCAGTACTTC. It is translated as CASSRTSGPQETQYF.